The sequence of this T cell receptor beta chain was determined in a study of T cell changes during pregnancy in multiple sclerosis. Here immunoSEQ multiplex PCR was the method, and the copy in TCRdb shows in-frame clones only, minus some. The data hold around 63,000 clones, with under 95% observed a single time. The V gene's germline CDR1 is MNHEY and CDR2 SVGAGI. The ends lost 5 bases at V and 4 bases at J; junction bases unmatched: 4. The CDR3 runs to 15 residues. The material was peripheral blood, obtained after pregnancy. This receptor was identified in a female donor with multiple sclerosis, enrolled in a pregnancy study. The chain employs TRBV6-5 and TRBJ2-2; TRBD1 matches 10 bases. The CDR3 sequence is CASSSRQGATGELFF. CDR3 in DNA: TGTGCCAGCAGTAGCCGACAGGGGGCCACCGGGGAGCTGTTTTTT.